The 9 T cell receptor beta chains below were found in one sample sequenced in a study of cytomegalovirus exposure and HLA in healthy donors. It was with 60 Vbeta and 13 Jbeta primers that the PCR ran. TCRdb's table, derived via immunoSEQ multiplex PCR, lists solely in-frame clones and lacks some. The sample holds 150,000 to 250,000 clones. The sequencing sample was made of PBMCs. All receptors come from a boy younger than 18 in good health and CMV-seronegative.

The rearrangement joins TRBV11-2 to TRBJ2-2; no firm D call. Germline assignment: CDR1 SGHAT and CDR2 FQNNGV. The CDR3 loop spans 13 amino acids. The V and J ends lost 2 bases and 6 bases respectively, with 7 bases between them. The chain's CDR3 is CASSLTESGELFF. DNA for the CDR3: TGTGCCAGCAGCTTAACCGAGTCCGGGGAGCTGTTTTTT. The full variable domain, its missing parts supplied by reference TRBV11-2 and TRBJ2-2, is EAGVAQSPRYKIIEKRQSVAFWCNPISGHATLYWYQQILGQGPKLLIQFQNNGVVDDSQLPKDRFSAERLKGVDSTLKIQPAKLEDSAVYLCASSLTESGELFFGEGSRLTVL.

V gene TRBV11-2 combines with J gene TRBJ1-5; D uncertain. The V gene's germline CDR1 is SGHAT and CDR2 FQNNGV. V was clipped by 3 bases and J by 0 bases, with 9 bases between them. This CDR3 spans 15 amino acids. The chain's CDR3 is CASSFTAGSNQPQHF. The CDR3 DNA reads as TGTGCCAGCAGCTTCACGGCGGGTAGCAATCAGCCCCAGCATTTT. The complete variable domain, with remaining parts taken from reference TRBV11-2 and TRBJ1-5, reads EAGVAQSPRYKIIEKRQSVAFWCNPISGHATLYWYQQILGQGPKLLIQFQNNGVVDDSQLPKDRFSAERLKGVDSTLKIQPAKLEDSAVYLCASSFTAGSNQPQHFGDGTRLSIL.

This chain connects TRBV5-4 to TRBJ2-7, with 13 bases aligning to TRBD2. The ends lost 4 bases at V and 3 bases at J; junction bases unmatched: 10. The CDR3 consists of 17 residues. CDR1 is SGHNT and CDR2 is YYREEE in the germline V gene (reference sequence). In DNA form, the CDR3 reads TGTGCCAGCAGCACACGGACTAGCGGGGGCCCCTACTACGAGCAGTACTTC. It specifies CASSTRTSGGPYYEQYF.

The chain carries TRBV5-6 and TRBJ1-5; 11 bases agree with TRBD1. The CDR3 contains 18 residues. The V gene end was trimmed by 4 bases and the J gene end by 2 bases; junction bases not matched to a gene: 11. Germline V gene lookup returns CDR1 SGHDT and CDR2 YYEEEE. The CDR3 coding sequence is TGTGCCAGCAGCGGCGGGACAGGGGGATTATTTGGCAATCAGCCCCAGCATTTT. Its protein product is CASSGGTGGLFGNQPQHF.

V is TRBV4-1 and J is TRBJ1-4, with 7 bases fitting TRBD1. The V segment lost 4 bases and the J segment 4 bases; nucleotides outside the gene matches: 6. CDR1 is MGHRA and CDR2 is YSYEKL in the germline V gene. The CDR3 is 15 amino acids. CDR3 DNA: TGCGCCAGCAGCCGCCTACAGGGGTATAATGAAAAACTGTTTTTT. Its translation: CASSRLQGYNEKLFF.

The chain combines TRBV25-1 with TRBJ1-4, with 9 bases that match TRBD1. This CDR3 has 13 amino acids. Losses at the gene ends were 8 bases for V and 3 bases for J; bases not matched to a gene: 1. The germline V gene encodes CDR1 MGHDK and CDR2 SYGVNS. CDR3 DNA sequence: TGTGCCAGCCGACAGGGGGCTAATGAAAAACTGTTTTTT. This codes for CASRQGANEKLFF.

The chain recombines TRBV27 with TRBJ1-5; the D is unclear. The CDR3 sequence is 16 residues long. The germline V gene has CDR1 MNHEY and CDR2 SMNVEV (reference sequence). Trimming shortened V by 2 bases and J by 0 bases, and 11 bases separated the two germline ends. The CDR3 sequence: CASSLTAMYSNQPQHF. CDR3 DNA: TGTGCCAGCAGTTTAACAGCTATGTATAGCAATCAGCCCCAGCATTTT.

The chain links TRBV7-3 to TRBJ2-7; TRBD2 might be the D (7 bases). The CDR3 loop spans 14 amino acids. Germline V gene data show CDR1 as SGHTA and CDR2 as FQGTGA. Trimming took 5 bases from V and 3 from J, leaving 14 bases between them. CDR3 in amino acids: CASSGGGLNYEQYF. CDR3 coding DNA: TGTGCCAGCAGCGGGGGGGGCCTCAACTACGAGCAGTACTTC.

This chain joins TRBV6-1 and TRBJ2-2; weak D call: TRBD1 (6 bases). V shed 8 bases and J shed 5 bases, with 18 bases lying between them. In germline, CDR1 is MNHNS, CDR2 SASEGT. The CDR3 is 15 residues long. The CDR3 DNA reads TGTGCCAGCGGGGGCTTACAGGGTATTACCGGGGAGCTGTTTTTT. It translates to CASGGLQGITGELFF.